The TCR beta chain under discussion was sequenced for a study of blood T cells in healthy people across ages. Broader study findings: Since the PBMCs were unsorted, naive and antigen-experienced cells could not be conclusively compared. It was held that diversity estimates obtained from one million T cells represented underestimates.

This clonotype has just one count. The antigen remains undetermined. This may stem from a read error, because a much larger clone lies one nucleotide away. CDR3 length equals 13 residues. Germline-derived CDR1 and CDR2 are DFQATT and SNEGSKA (reference sequence). The second PCR ran 7 to 11 cycles with a sample-barcoded 5' primer and J-beta primers. A template-switch adaptor containing 12 random nucleotides labeled each cDNA molecule. One entry per CDR3 protein, called by TCRdb with MiXCR from the 5' RACE reads. There are approximately 1.5 million distinct CDR3 sequences in the sample; roughly 30% occur only once, and about 11% lies in the top ten.

The rearrangement joins TRBV20-1 to TRBJ1-1; D may be TRBD1 (5 bases). The sequencing sample was made of blood. This sequence was found in a woman younger than 45 in good health. CDR3 in amino acids: CSARDPGNTVAFF. The CDR3 bases are TGCAGTGCTAGAGATCCAGGGAACACTGTAGCTTTCTTT.